This T cell receptor beta chain was observed in a study of shared clonotypes between healthy human individuals. This CDR3 spans 16 amino acids. Sequencing was performed with immunoSEQ multiplex PCR; in TCRdb, only in-frame clones are kept and a portion is missing. The table lists hundreds of thousands of clones, around three quarters of them singletons, with under 2% in the top ten. The sequenced material came from memory CD4+ T cells sorted from blood. Specified subset: CD45RA-negative fraction. This chain links TRBV1 with TRBJ1-2; the DNA was not used to check the table's D call, TRBD1. TRBV1 is a known pseudogene. The sequence was collected from a woman aged 25 to 45 in good health. The DNA for the CDR3 is TGCACCAGCAAGATCCGAACGGGACATAGAAACTATGGCTACACCTTC. This translates into CTSKIRTGHRNYGYTF.